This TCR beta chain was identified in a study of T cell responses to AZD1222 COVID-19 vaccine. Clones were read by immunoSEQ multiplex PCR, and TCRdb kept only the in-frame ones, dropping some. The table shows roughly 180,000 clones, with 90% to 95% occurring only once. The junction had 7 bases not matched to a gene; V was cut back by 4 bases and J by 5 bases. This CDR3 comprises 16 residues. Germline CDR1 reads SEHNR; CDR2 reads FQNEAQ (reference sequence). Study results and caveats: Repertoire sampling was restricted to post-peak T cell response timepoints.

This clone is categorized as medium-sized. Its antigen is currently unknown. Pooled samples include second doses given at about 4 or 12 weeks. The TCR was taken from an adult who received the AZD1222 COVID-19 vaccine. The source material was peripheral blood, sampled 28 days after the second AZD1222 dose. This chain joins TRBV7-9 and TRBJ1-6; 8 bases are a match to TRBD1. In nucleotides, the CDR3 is TGTGCCAGCAGCTCCTATGGACAGGGCGATAATTCACCCCTCCACTTT. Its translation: CASSSYGQGDNSPLHF.